These T cell receptor beta chains were read from a single sample in a study of cytomegalovirus exposure and HLA in healthy donors. Profiled with immunoSEQ multiplex PCR; TCRdb holds only in-frame clones, not every one. The sample lists over 130,000 clones, 80% occurring once. Specimen: PBMCs. These receptor sequences come from a man aged 50 or older in good health and CMV-seronegative. Both conserved end residues are part of each CDR3.

TRBJ1-6 TRBV9 CASNNRDRLSPLHF
TRBJ2-7 TRBV7-8 CASSLGRAQFEQYF
TRBJ1-1 TRBV6-5 CASSSKTGATCEAFF
TRBJ2-1 TRBV7-3 CASSLFGTGRNNEQFF
TRBJ2-3 TRBV7-8 CASGGGRELTDTQYF
TRBJ2-3 TRBV4-1 CASSPLVTDTQYF
TRBJ1-1 TRBV18 CASSPPGAGNWNTEAFF
TRBJ1-5 TRBV11-2 CASSPDRVDQPQHF
TRBJ2-3 TRBV6-1 CASSETGSSTDTQYF
TRBJ2-7 TRBV5-4 CASSQGAGILYEQYF
TRBJ2-5 TRBV4-1 CASSQEGWRGLGETQYF
TRBJ2-3 TRBV9 CASSVEGANTDTQYF
TRBJ2-4 TRBV28 CASSLGAGVKNIQYF
TRBJ1-1 TRBV6-5 CATRPPGQIEAFF
TRBJ2-3 TRBV7-7 CASSFAVGGTDTQYF
TRBJ2-5 TRBV9 CASSAGTSGGARETQYF
TRBJ2-7 TRBV29-1 CSVGDKYEQYF
TRBJ1-5 TRBV28 CASSLEGHRVEPQHF
TRBJ1-1 TRBV6-5 CASSYSSGANTEAFF
TRBJ2-1 TRBV5-1 CASSWGGGRLPLVQFF
TRBJ1-3 TRBV28 CASRIRQGLSGNTIYF
TRBJ2-3 TRBV7-9 CASSLTQGSTDTQYF
TRBJ1-3 TRBV5-1 CASSYTDMGNTIYF
TRBJ2-2 TRBV5-1 CASSLVQGVAGELFF
TRBJ1-5 TRBV5-1 CASSSGVGNQPQHF
TRBJ2-1 TRBV11-3 CASSLSLTGGLLYNEQFF
TRBJ2-5 TRBV10-2 CASSPRAGDQETQYF
TRBJ1-1 TRBV7-9 CASTPGVNTEAFF
TRBJ1-1 TRBV7-9 CASSWGQTNTEAFF
TRBJ2-7 TRBV28 CASSLGRGPHEQYF
TRBJ1-1 TRBV15 CATSRDDWDTEAFF
TRBJ2-5 TRBV11-2 CASSLERGAITQYF
TRBJ1-2 TRBV6-5 CASKNPGGYGYTF
TRBJ1-1 TRBV2 CASSDGQGAFREAFF
TRBJ2-1 TRBV11-2 CASSAGGSLNEQFF
TRBJ2-3 TRBV9 CASSVDSGRPTDTQYF